Listed below are T cell receptor beta chains from one sample, sequenced in a study of HIV-infected patients and healthy controls. TCRdb re-called the 5' RACE reads with MiXCR, one entry per CDR3 protein. Of approximately 6,100 distinct CDR3 sequences listed, 7.5% to 10% are singletons. The specimen comprised blood, sampled during antiretroviral therapy. These receptors all come from an adult with HIV infection. Each CDR3 is given with its conserved first and last residue. A D gene is named only where the DNA matches it firmly. Not all rows give a size; the values are once, few, many and, for expanded clones, a class.

v_call: TRBV20-1
j_call: TRBJ2-3
clone_size: many
d_call: TRBD2
cdr3_aa: CSATILAGGDGGQYF
cdr3_nt: TGCAGTGCCACTATCCTAGCGGGAGGGGACGGGGGGCAGTATTTT

v_call: TRBV29-1
j_call: TRBJ1-2
clone_size: many
d_call: TRBD1
cdr3_aa: CSVEDGTGGGYTF
cdr3_nt: TGCAGCGTTGAAGATGGGACAGGGGGCGGCTACACCTTC

v_call: TRBV10-2
j_call: TRBJ1-1
clone_size: many
d_call: -
cdr3_aa: CASREPWGGTNTEAFF
cdr3_nt: TGCGCCAGCAGGGAACCGTGGGGCGGAACGAACACTGAAGCTTTCTTT

v_call: TRBV29-1
j_call: TRBJ2-1
clone_size: many
d_call: TRBD2
cdr3_aa: CSVDPSGRPNEQFF
cdr3_nt: TGCAGCGTTGACCCTAGCGGGAGGCCTAATGAGCAGTTCTTC

v_call: TRBV30
j_call: TRBJ1-2
clone_size: medium-sized
d_call: -
cdr3_aa: CAWRDTYNQGIYGYTF
cdr3_nt: TGTGCCTGGAGGGATACTTACAATCAGGGGATCTATGGCTACACCTTC

v_call: TRBV6-1
j_call: TRBJ2-7
clone_size: many
d_call: -
cdr3_aa: CASSEGWLEGEQYF
cdr3_nt: TGTGCCAGCAGTGAAGGGTGGCTAGAGGGCGAGCAGTACTTC

v_call: TRBV7-7
j_call: TRBJ2-1
clone_size: -
d_call: TRBD2
cdr3_aa: CASRLFGGGRDEQFF
cdr3_nt: TGTGCTAGCAGACTCTTTGGGGGAGGGCGAGATGAGCAGTTCTTC

v_call: TRBV5-1
j_call: TRBJ1-2
clone_size: medium-sized
d_call: -
cdr3_aa: CASSSTLSYGYTF
cdr3_nt: TGCGCCAGCAGTTCGACGTTGTCCTATGGCTACACCTTC

v_call: TRBV5-1
j_call: TRBJ1-1
clone_size: many
d_call: TRBD1
cdr3_aa: CASSLTGQGYTEAFF
cdr3_nt: TGCGCCAGCAGCTTGACGGGACAGGGTTACACTGAAGCTTTCTTT

v_call: TRBV6-1
j_call: TRBJ2-4
clone_size: medium-sized
d_call: TRBD2
cdr3_aa: CASRYSGTSLNIQYF
cdr3_nt: TGTGCCAGCAGATATTCCGGGACTAGCTTAAACATTCAGTACTTC

v_call: TRBV4-2
j_call: TRBJ2-3
clone_size: few
d_call: TRBD2
cdr3_aa: CASSQEGGTSGRGGTDTQYF
cdr3_nt: TGTGCCAGCAGCCAAGAGGGGGGGACTAGCGGGAGAGGCGGCACAGATACGCAGTATTTT

v_call: TRBV15
j_call: TRBJ2-1
clone_size: medium-sized
d_call: -
cdr3_aa: CATSRGRSASHEQFF
cdr3_nt: TGTGCCACCAGCAGAGGACGGAGCGCGAGCCATGAGCAGTTCTTC

v_call: TRBV28
j_call: TRBJ1-2
clone_size: medium-sized
d_call: -
cdr3_aa: CASSVLGGTQDGYTF
cdr3_nt: TGTGCCAGCAGCGTACTGGGGGGGACACAAGATGGCTACACCTTC

v_call: TRBV6-5
j_call: TRBJ1-2
clone_size: many
d_call: -
cdr3_aa: CASSYGGGFYGYTF
cdr3_nt: TGTGCCAGCAGTTACGGGGGGGGGTTCTATGGCTACACCTTC

v_call: TRBV20-1
j_call: TRBJ1-4
clone_size: -
d_call: TRBD1
cdr3_aa: CSAVRDRDEKLFF
cdr3_nt: TGCAGTGCTGTCCGGGACAGGGATGAAAAACTGTTTTTT

v_call: TRBV27
j_call: TRBJ2-1
clone_size: many
d_call: -
cdr3_aa: CASSPRREKQFF
cdr3_nt: TGTGCCAGCAGTCCCCGACGGGAAAAGCAGTTCTTC

v_call: TRBV28
j_call: TRBJ1-1
clone_size: -
d_call: -
cdr3_aa: CASSLSGYLAEAFF
cdr3_nt: TGTGCCAGCAGCCTATCAGGGTATTTGGCTGAAGCTTTCTTT

v_call: TRBV18
j_call: TRBJ1-1
clone_size: -
d_call: -
cdr3_aa: CASSGDTTEAFF
cdr3_nt: TGTGCCAGCTCAGGGGACACCACTGAAGCTTTCTTT

v_call: TRBV12-3/TRBV12-4
j_call: TRBJ1-1
clone_size: -
d_call: -
cdr3_aa: CASSSSNRNTEAFF
cdr3_nt: TGTGCCAGCAGTTCCTCTAACAGGAACACTGAAGCTTTCTTT

v_call: TRBV29-1
j_call: TRBJ2-3
clone_size: -
d_call: TRBD2
cdr3_aa: CSVTRTSGRTDTQYF
cdr3_nt: TGCAGCGTTACTAGGACTAGCGGGAGGACAGATACGCAGTATTTT

v_call: TRBV28
j_call: TRBJ1-1
clone_size: medium-sized
d_call: -
cdr3_aa: CASSYRTSPIEAFF
cdr3_nt: TGTGCCAGCAGTTACCGGACATCTCCGATTGAAGCTTTCTTT

v_call: TRBV12-3/TRBV12-4
j_call: TRBJ2-3
clone_size: few
d_call: TRBD1
cdr3_aa: CASSPGQGTTPQYF
cdr3_nt: TGTGCCAGCAGCCCCGGACAGGGGACTACACCGCAGTATTTT

v_call: TRBV11-2
j_call: TRBJ1-1
clone_size: few
d_call: -
cdr3_aa: CASSRRTARHTEAFF
cdr3_nt: TGTGCCAGCAGCCGTAGGACAGCCAGACACACTGAAGCTTTCTTT

v_call: TRBV5-4
j_call: TRBJ2-5
clone_size: many
d_call: TRBD2
cdr3_aa: CASSLGSSGFQETQYF
cdr3_nt: TGTGCCAGCAGCTTGGGAAGTAGCGGGTTTCAGGAGACCCAGTACTTC

v_call: TRBV28
j_call: TRBJ1-5
clone_size: medium-sized
d_call: -
cdr3_aa: CASSFGSGLNQPQHF
cdr3_nt: TGTGCCAGCAGTTTTGGATCAGGGTTAAATCAGCCCCAGCATTTT

v_call: TRBV10-2
j_call: TRBJ1-2
clone_size: -
d_call: -
cdr3_aa: CASRNGRTNYGYTF
cdr3_nt: TGCGCCAGCAGAAATGGACGGACTAACTATGGCTACACCTTC

v_call: TRBV11-3
j_call: TRBJ2-7
clone_size: many
d_call: TRBD1
cdr3_aa: CASSYMGQGTEQYF
cdr3_nt: TGTGCCAGCAGCTATATGGGACAGGGGACCGAGCAGTACTTC